The 24 T cell receptor beta chains reported below all come from one sample, sequenced in a study of identical twins. TCRdb analysed the 5' RACE reads with MiXCR anew, one entry per CDR3 protein. The data contain roughly 1,500,000 distinct CDR3 sequences, about 30% of them singletons. Sequencing used cord blood. The receptors shown here come from a newborn girl in good health.

This clonotype was observed a few times. V is TRBV4-2 and J is TRBJ1-1; weak D call: TRBD1 (6 bases). Germline CDR1 reads LGHNA; CDR2 reads YNFKEQ. This CDR3 is built from 16 residues. V was shortened by 6 bases and J by 2 bases, with 19 bases between the two germline ends. In nucleotides, the CDR3 is TGTGCCAGCAGTCAAAAGTGGGGGGGCGCAAACACTGAAGCTTTCTTT. It specifies CASSQKWGGANTEAFF.

The table lists this clonotype with a few counts. The CDR3, as DNA: TGTGCCAGCAGCTTAGGGGTCTCGGCCCCCACCCACAATGAGCAGTTCTTC. It is translated as CASSLGVSAPTHNEQFF. The V gene is TRBV11-2, the J gene TRBJ2-1; no clear D. The CDR3 runs to 17 residues. The germline CDR1 and CDR2 sequences are SGHAT and FQNNGV. With 1 base removed from V and 5 bases from J, the gap between germline ends came to 18 bases. Combining the CDR3 with reference TRBV11-2 and TRBJ2-1 gives the whole variable domain EAGVAQSPRYKIIEKRQSVAFWCNPISGHATLYWYQQILGQGPKLLIQFQNNGVVDDSQLPKDRFSAERLKGVDSTLKIQPAKLEDSAVYLCASSLGVSAPTHNEQFFGPGTRLTVL.

This rearrangement joins TRBV10-3 to TRBJ2-6; the D is unclear. CDR1 is ENHRY and CDR2 is SYGVKD in the germline V gene. V lost 4 bases and J lost 3, with 16 bases in between. The CDR3 is made up of 17 amino acids. DNA for the CDR3: TGTGCCATCAGTGGACCAAAGGCCTTGAATGGGGCCAACGTCCTGACTTTC. Amino acid sequence: CAISGPKALNGANVLTF.

This clonotype was observed a few times. The rearrangement uses TRBV5-1 and TRBJ2-6, with D perhaps TRBD1 (6 bases). The CDR3 sequence is 16 residues long. V lost 6 bases, J lost 0 bases, and 13 bases lay in between. Germline V gene lookup returns CDR1 SGHRS and CDR2 YFSETQ. This CDR3 is CASNQGPNSGANVLTF. In nucleotides, the CDR3 is TGCGCCAGCAACCAGGGGCCAAACTCTGGGGCCAACGTCCTGACTTTC.

This chain joins TRBV25-1 and TRBJ2-1; 9 bases line up with TRBD2. The germline V gene has CDR1 MGHDK and CDR2 SYGVNS. Germline trimming cut 7 bases from V and 6 bases from J; bases unmatched to any gene: 13. This CDR3 region has 16 residues. The CDR3 region is CASTRTPREGVNEQFF. CDR3 nucleotides: TGTGCCAGCACCAGAACCCCGCGGGAGGGCGTCAATGAGCAGTTCTTC.

The rearrangement joins TRBV30 to TRBJ1-1; unclear D gene. This CDR3 spans 11 amino acids. The germline V and J ends were trimmed by 0 bases and 8 bases, with 7 bases remaining between them. Germline V gives CDR1 GTSNPN, CDR2 SVGIG (reference sequence). CDR3: CAWSVEIEAFF. As DNA, the CDR3 is TGTGCCTGGAGTGTTGAAATCGAAGCTTTCTTT.

This clonotype was detected only a few times. V usage is TRBV28 and J usage is TRBJ1-5; 9 positions agree with TRBD1. This CDR3 has 20 amino acids. The V gene's germline CDR1 is MDHEN and CDR2 SYDVKM. The trim removed 3 bases at V and 3 bases at J, leaving 18 bases unmatched. CDR3: CASSFRGQGVIPITNQPQHF. DNA of the CDR3: TGTGCCAGCAGTTTCCGGGGACAGGGAGTGATTCCGATTACCAATCAGCCCCAGCATTTT.

V gene TRBV29-1 combines with J gene TRBJ2-5, with 10 positions matching TRBD2. V lost 4 bases and J lost 11; bases outside the gene matches: 13. Germline V gene data show CDR1 as SQVTM and CDR2 as ANQGSEA. This CDR3 region has 14 residues. DNA for the CDR3: TGCAGCGTTGGGCTAGCGGGGGAATACAATGAGCAGTACTTC. It specifies CSVGLAGEYNEQYF.

This clonotype was detected only a few times. The genes are TRBV12-3 or TRBV12-4 and TRBJ1-2; no firm D call. V was clipped by 3 bases and J by 8 bases, with 16 bases between them. The CDR3 is 14 residues long. CDR3 DNA sequence: TGTGCCAGCAGTTTGGGGATACTCGCGGAAGGCTACACCTTC. This encodes CASSLGILAEGYTF.

This chain joins TRBV13 and TRBJ2-5; D not certain. V was pared by 5 bases and J by 11 bases, with 15 bases between. CDR1 is PRHDT, CDR2 FYEKMQ, per germline (reference sequence). CDR3 length: 12 residues. CDR3 sequence: CASSILYNEQYF. The DNA of the CDR3 is TGTGCCAGCAGCATCCTATACAATGAGCAGTACTTC.

The CDR3 sequence is CASSPGRTWGNTDTQYF. CDR3 bases: TGTGCCAGCAGCCCCGGTAGGACATGGGGAAACACAGATACGCAGTATTTT. The chain employs TRBV11-2 and TRBJ2-3, with a weak D call TRBD1 (5 bases). The CDR3 contains 17 residues. Per the germline V gene, CDR1 is SGHAT and CDR2 is FQNNGV. The V and J ends lost 5 bases and 2 bases respectively, with 20 bases between them.

This chain uses TRBV3-1 with TRBJ1-6; D is uncertain. The V end was cut by 0 bases, the J end by 8 bases, with 11 bases between. CDR1 and CDR2 from the germline V gene are LGHDT and YNNKEL (reference sequence). This CDR3 has 15 amino acids. The DNA of the CDR3 is TGTGCCAGCAGCCAAGATCTGTCCGGTTATTCACCCCTCCACTTT. It encodes CASSQDLSGYSPLHF. The complete variable domain, with remaining parts taken from reference TRBV3-1 and TRBJ1-6, reads DTAVSQTPKYLVTQMGNDKSIKCEQNLGHDTMYWYKQDSKKFLKIMFSYNNKELIINETVPNRFSPKSPDKAHLNLHINSLELGDSAVYFCASSQDLSGYSPLHFGNGTRLTVT.

The genes are TRBV25-1 and TRBJ2-7; D call uncertain. Trimming removed 8 bases at V and 0 bases at J, with 14 bases between. The CDR3 is 14 amino acids. The V gene's germline CDR1 is MGHDK and CDR2 SYGVNS. Here the CDR3 reads CASRTWGLSYEQYF. As DNA, the CDR3 is TGTGCCAGCCGCACTTGGGGTCTCTCCTACGAGCAGTACTTC.

The genes are TRBV25-1 and TRBJ2-1; 9 nucleotides line up with TRBD2. CDR1 MGHDK and CDR2 SYGVNS come from the germline V gene. With 1 base clipped from V and 0 bases from J, the junction kept 7 bases outside the gene matches. The CDR3 has 18 amino acids. The CDR3: CASSESWTSASSYNEQFF. DNA for the CDR3: TGTGCCAGCAGTGAATCTTGGACTAGCGCGAGCTCCTACAATGAGCAGTTCTTC.

Only a few counts were recorded for this clonotype. This chain joins TRBV5-1 and TRBJ2-7; D gene unclear. The V end lost 2 bases, the J end lost 0 bases, and 12 bases lay between the germline ends. Germline V lookup: CDR1 SGHRS, CDR2 YFSETQ. CDR3 length equals 15 residues. CDR3 in amino acids: CASSFGPGNSYEQYF. For the CDR3, the DNA is TGCGCCAGCAGCTTCGGTCCAGGTAACTCCTACGAGCAGTACTTC.

Only a few counts were recorded for this clonotype. This chain uses TRBV2 with TRBJ2-3; D ambiguous. V lost 9 bases, J lost 0 bases, and 7 bases lay in between. The CDR3 is 12 amino acids. Germline values: CDR1 SNHLY, CDR2 FYNNEI. CDR3 DNA sequence: TGTGCCAGTGAAGAGAGCACAGATACGCAGTATTTT. It encodes CASEESTDTQYF. The full variable domain, its missing parts supplied by reference TRBV2 and TRBJ2-3, is EPEVTQTPSHQVTQMGQEVILRCVPISNHLYFYWYRQILGQKVEFLVSFYNNEISEKSEIFDDQFSVERPDGSNFTLKIRSTKLEDSAMYFCASEESTDTQYFGPGTRLTVL.

The chain joins TRBV19 to TRBJ2-4, with a weak D call TRBD2 (6 bases). V lost 5 bases, J lost 3 bases, and 11 bases lay in between. This CDR3 contains 14 residues. The germline CDR1 and CDR2 sequences are LNHDA and SQIVND (reference sequence). The DNA of the CDR3 is TGTGCCAGTAGTGTTAGCGGCTACAAAAACATTCAGTACTTC. Protein sequence: CASSVSGYKNIQYF.

Many counts were recorded for this clonotype. One base away lies a much larger clone, so this may be a sequencing read error. DNA of the CDR3: TGTGCCAGCAGCTTAGGACTAGCCTACAATGAGCAGTACTTC. Translation: CASSLGLAYNEQYF. The chain employs TRBV7-2 and TRBJ2-1; 7 positions match TRBD2. The DNA end favors TRBJ2-7, so the J call may be wrong. The CDR3 has 14 residues. Germline assignment: CDR1 SGHTA and CDR2 FQGNSA.

This chain links TRBV28 with TRBJ1-1; unclear D gene. This CDR3 is 12 amino acids long. The germline gives CDR1 MDHEN, CDR2 SYDVKM. V was shortened by 4 bases and J by 5 bases, with 8 bases between the two germline ends. CDR3 nucleotide sequence: TGTGCCAGCAGTTACGATCGGACTGAAGCTTTCTTT. Residues: CASSYDRTEAFF.

The chain joins TRBV10-3 to TRBJ2-5; D is ambiguous. The germline V gene has CDR1 ENHRY and CDR2 SYGVKD. V lost 1 base, J lost 4 bases, and 4 bases lay in between. There are 12 residues in the CDR3. The CDR3, as DNA: TGTGCCATCAGTGAGTTAAGAGAGACCCAGTACTTC. This gives the protein CAISELRETQYF.

This chain uses TRBV4-1 with TRBJ2-1; 10 bases are a match to TRBD2. Unmatched junction bases numbered 12, after V lost 0 bases and J lost 4 bases. Germline CDR1 and CDR2: MGHRA and YSYEKL. CDR3 size: 19 residues. CDR3 loop: CASSQDLGLSGGKYNEQFF. In DNA form, the CDR3 reads TGCGCCAGCAGCCAAGATTTGGGGCTTAGCGGGGGGAAATACAATGAGCAGTTCTTC.

Many counts were recorded for this clonotype. V usage is TRBV20-1 and J usage is TRBJ2-1; D gene ambiguous. Germline V gives CDR1 DFQATT, CDR2 SNEGSKA (reference sequence). This CDR3 has 11 amino acids. V was pared by 3 bases and J by 3 bases, with 3 bases between. CDR3: CSASIYNEQFF. The CDR3 nucleotides read TGCAGTGCTAGTATCTACAATGAGCAGTTCTTC.

The V and J genes are TRBV12-3 or TRBV12-4 and TRBJ2-7, with D unresolved. The length of the CDR3 is 15 residues. Trimming stripped 6 bases from V and 7 bases from J, with 22 bases between. CDR3 nucleotides: TGTGCCAGCAGCCTTAGGAGCCCCTCCTACAATGAGCAGTACTTC. Protein product: CASSLRSPSYNEQYF.

V usage is TRBV2 and J usage is TRBJ2-5, with 8 nucleotides matching TRBD2. Trimming cost V 5 bases and J 2 bases; bases outside gene matches: 7. CDR3 size: 15 residues. Looked up from germline, CDR1 is SNHLY and CDR2 is FYNNEI. CDR3 sequence: CASSPQRLAQETQYF. The DNA of the CDR3 is TGTGCCAGCAGTCCACAGCGACTAGCGCAAGAGACCCAGTACTTC.